The 27 T cell receptor beta chains listed next were all sequenced from one sample in a study of shared clonotypes between healthy human individuals. Clones were read by immunoSEQ multiplex PCR, and TCRdb kept only the in-frame ones, dropping some. The sample shows some 2,500,000 clones, approximately 93% of them seen only once. Sequencing was done on a sample of naive CD4+ T cells from PBMCs. Subset here: CD45RA+ positively selected. All receptors derive from a man aged 18 to 29 in good health. Some clones in this sample may be carry-over from other donors' samples.

The V and J genes are TRBV14 and TRBJ1-4; D call uncertain. Per germline, CDR1 SGHDN and CDR2 FVKESK. The CDR3 is 16 residues long. The V end lost 0 bases, the J end lost 3 bases, and 11 bases lay between the germline ends. The CDR3 DNA reads TGTGCCAGCAGCCAAGAGTGGGCAGATGCTAATGAAAAACTGTTTTTT. It yields the protein CASSQEWADANEKLFF.

This clone showed up just a few times. J is TRBJ1-5 and V is TRBV6-1; the match to TRBD1 covers 7 bases. The CDR3 length is 15 residues. V lost 6 bases to trimming and J lost 5 bases; unmatched junction nucleotides: 10. Germline lookup yields CDR1 MNHNS and CDR2 SASEGT. The CDR3 nucleotides read TGTGCCAGCAGAAGAGACAGGGTCGGGGATCAGCCCCAGCATTTT. This sequence encodes CASRRDRVGDQPQHF.

The chain links TRBV11-2 to TRBJ2-5; maybe TRBD2 (7 bases). Germline CDR1 reads SGHAT; CDR2 reads FQNNGV. The CDR3 consists of 16 residues. V lost 5 bases, J lost 6 bases, and 22 bases lay in between. For the CDR3, the DNA is TGTGCCAGCAGCCCAGGGGAGGGGAGGACTACCCAGACCCAGTACTTC. This gives the protein CASSPGEGRTTQTQYF.

The chain has TRBV6-1 and TRBJ2-7; D not resolved. The CDR3 totals 14 residues. The germline V gene has CDR1 MNHNS and CDR2 SASEGT. The germline V and J ends were trimmed by 5 bases and 0 bases, with 11 bases remaining between them. DNA of the CDR3: TGTGCCAGCAGTCCGACACCGTTCTCCTACGAGCAGTACTTC. Amino acids: CASSPTPFSYEQYF.

This chain links TRBV6-1 with TRBJ1-1, with TRBD1 matching over 8 bases. The CDR3 is made up of 14 amino acids. The J segment lost 2 bases and the V segment lost 7 bases, leaving 6 bases of the junction unmatched. The germline CDR1 and CDR2 sequences are MNHNS and SASEGT. CDR3 residues: CASTRTGTNTEAFF. DNA for the CDR3: TGTGCCAGCACCCGGACAGGGACTAACACTGAAGCTTTCTTT.

The V call is TRBV5-1, the J call TRBJ2-7; 9 nucleotides line up with TRBD1. Per the germline V gene, CDR1 is SGHRS and CDR2 is YFSETQ. Unmatched junction bases numbered 4, after V lost 4 bases and J lost 2 bases. The CDR3 is 14 residues long. The DNA of the CDR3 is TGCGCCAGCAGCCCGACAGGGGGTACCTACGAGCAGTACTTC. Protein sequence: CASSPTGGTYEQYF.

The table lists this clone with a count of one. The rearrangement uses TRBV7-9 and TRBJ2-1, with unresolved D. This CDR3 comprises 13 residues. Trimming took off 4 bases at V and 2 bases at J, with 6 bases between the two ends. Germline CDR1 is SEHNR and CDR2 is FQNEAQ (reference sequence). CDR3 sequence: CASSSSPYNEQFF. The CDR3 DNA reads as TGTGCCAGCAGCTCCTCGCCCTACAATGAGCAGTTCTTC.

About this clone itself: This sample also contains other DNA sequences that code for the same CDR3. The chain recombines TRBV5-1 with TRBJ2-2, with no clear D. The V gene's germline CDR1 is SGHRS and CDR2 YFSETQ. V gave up 0 bases and J gave up 0 bases, with 3 bases separating them. The CDR3 totals 14 residues. The CDR3 DNA is TGCGCCAGCAGCTTGGGACCGAACACCGGGGAGCTGTTTTTT. This encodes CASSLGPNTGELFF. Full variable domain (outside the CDR3, taken from reference TRBV5-1 and TRBJ2-2): KAGVTQTPRYLIKTRGQQVTLSCSPISGHRSVSWYQQTPGQGLQFLFEYFSETQRNKGNFPGRFSGRQFSNSRSEMNVSTLELGDSALYLCASSLGPNTGELFFGEGSRLTVL.

The V call is TRBV27, the J call TRBJ1-5; D is unclear. CDR1 is MNHEY, CDR2 SMNVEV, per germline (reference sequence). The V gene lost 5 bases and the J gene lost 0 bases, with 8 bases spanning the gap. The CDR3 has 14 residues. The CDR3 reads CASSPVDSNQPQHF. The CDR3, as DNA: TGTGCCAGCAGTCCTGTAGATAGCAATCAGCCCCAGCATTTT.

This sequence joins TRBV5-5 and TRBJ2-1, with 8 nucleotides matching TRBD1. This CDR3 has 15 residues. With 4 bases clipped from V and 7 bases from J, the junction kept 10 bases outside the gene matches. Per germline, CDR1 SGHKS and CDR2 YYEKEE (reference sequence). The CDR3 here is CASSPLGQGANEQFF. The CDR3, as DNA: TGTGCCAGCAGCCCGCTGGGGCAGGGGGCTAATGAGCAGTTCTTC.

The V call is TRBV7-2, the J call TRBJ2-1, with unresolved D. Between the trimmed V and J ends, which lost 7 bases and 0 bases, there was a span of 10 bases. The V gene's germline CDR1 is SGHTA and CDR2 FQGNSA. There are 14 residues in the CDR3. CDR3 nucleotide sequence: TGTGCCAGCAATGTGTCTCCCTCCTACAATGAGCAGTTCTTC. It codes for CASNVSPSYNEQFF.

As DNA, the CDR3 is TGTGCCAGCAGTGCTTACTTCTGGGCGGGGGGCGGTCAGCCCCAGCATTTT. Amino acid sequence: CASSAYFWAGGGQPQHF. This chain connects TRBV6-1 to TRBJ1-5, with a possible D match to TRBD1 (6 bases). The V end was cut by 4 bases, the J end by 6 bases, with 22 bases between. Germline-derived CDR1 and CDR2 are MNHNS and SASEGT. The CDR3 covers 17 residues.

The chain carries TRBV28 and TRBJ1-4; D ambiguous. The CDR3 is made up of 15 amino acids. Deletions cut 10 bases from V and 0 bases from J, with 15 bases between. The germline CDR1 and CDR2 sequences are MDHEN and SYDVKM. CDR3 residues: CATAFGFATNEKLFF. The CDR3 DNA is TGTGCCACCGCTTTTGGGTTTGCAACTAATGAAAAACTGTTTTTT. Looking up the rest from reference TRBV28 and TRBJ1-4 gives the full variable domain: DVKVTQSSRYLVKRTGEKVFLECVQDMDHENMFWYRQDPGLGLRLIYFSYDVKMKEKGDIPEGYSVSREKKERFSLILESASTNQTSMYLCATAFGFATNEKLFFGSGTQLSVL.

This clone was seen only once. This rearrangement joins TRBV2 to TRBJ2-5, with D hard to call. CDR1 is SNHLY, CDR2 FYNNEI, per germline. This CDR3 contains 13 residues. Trimming cost V 4 bases and J 1 base, with 7 bases left between them. In DNA, the CDR3 is TGTGCCAGCAGTGTGGTCACCCAAGAGACCCAGTACTTC. Amino acids: CASSVVTQETQYF.

The chain recombines TRBV19 with TRBJ1-1; D remains ambiguous. This CDR3 contains 14 residues. The V gene lost 7 bases and the J gene lost 2 bases, with 14 bases spanning the gap. Per the germline V gene, CDR1 is LNHDA and CDR2 is SQIVND (reference sequence). In nucleotides, the CDR3 is TGTGCCAGTATATTGGAACCGCCAAACACTGAAGCTTTCTTT. Its translation: CASILEPPNTEAFF.

The chain couples TRBV11-3 to TRBJ2-5, with D unresolved. CDR1 SGHNT and CDR2 YENEEA come from the germline V gene. The CDR3 length is 13 residues. V was clipped by 1 base and J by 11 bases, with 14 bases between them. DNA of the CDR3: TGTGCCAGCAGCTTAGCGCACAGCCAAGAGCAGTACTTC. Protein: CASSLAHSQEQYF.

This chain joins TRBV11-1 and TRBJ2-7; TRBD1 or TRBD2 may be the D gene (5 bases each). CDR1 is SGHAT and CDR2 is FQDESV in the germline V gene (reference sequence). The CDR3 is 15 residues long. V gave up 5 bases and J gave up 4 bases, with 18 bases separating them. CDR3 residues: CASSTRRDGRYEQYF. Written as DNA, the CDR3 is TGTGCCAGCAGCACGAGACGGGACGGAAGGTACGAGCAGTACTTC.

J is TRBJ2-1 and V is TRBV19; D is undetermined. Germline CDR1 reads LNHDA; CDR2 reads SQIVND (reference sequence). V gave up 6 bases and J gave up 3 bases, with 12 bases separating them. CDR3 length: 14 residues. The CDR3 protein is CASSPKSGYNEQFF. As DNA, the CDR3 is TGTGCCAGTAGCCCGAAGTCTGGCTACAATGAGCAGTTCTTC.

The chain employs TRBV9 and TRBJ2-7; 8 nucleotides match TRBD1. The CDR3 extends over 16 amino acids. V was pared by 0 bases and J by 3 bases, with 8 bases of the junction left unmatched. Germline V gene sequence: CDR1 SGDLS, CDR2 YYNGEE. The DNA for the CDR3 is TGTGCCAGCAGCGTAGGAGCGGACAGGGCCTACTACGAGCAGTACTTC. Amino acid sequence: CASSVGADRAYYEQYF.

The chain joins TRBV7-6 to TRBJ1-4; D uncertain. V lost 1 base to trimming and J lost 8 bases, with 8 bases between them. The CDR3 loop spans 13 amino acids. Germline V lookup: CDR1 SGHVS, CDR2 FNYEAQ. CDR3 in DNA: TGTGCCAGCAGCTTAGAGGTTGGAGAAAAACTGTTTTTT. Translated: CASSLEVGEKLFF.

The gene calls are TRBV29-1 and TRBJ2-5; 10 bases line up with TRBD2. J lost 5 bases, V lost 4 bases, and 13 bases had no gene match. CDR1 is SQVTM and CDR2 is ANQGSEA in the germline V gene. This CDR3 region has 16 residues. In DNA form, the CDR3 reads TGCAGCGTTGGCCCTAGGGGTAGCGGGAGGCAGGAGACCCAGTACTTC. Translation gives CSVGPRGSGRQETQYF. Variable domain in full (rest from reference TRBV29-1 and TRBJ2-5): SAVISQKPSRDICQRGTSLTIQCQVDSQVTMMFWYRQQPGQSLTLIATANQGSEATYESGFVIDKFPISRPNLTFSTLTVSNMSPEDSSIYLCSVGPRGSGRQETQYFGPGTRLLVL.

The rearrangement uses TRBV5-1 and TRBJ2-1; TRBD1 aligns across 8 bases. CDR1 and CDR2 from the germline V gene are SGHRS and YFSETQ. The CDR3 is 15 amino acids. V was pared by 3 bases and J by 8 bases, with 10 bases of the junction left unmatched. CDR3 DNA: TGCGCCAGCAGCTCGCGAACAGGGGGTCGGGATGAGCAGTTCTTC. Translation: CASSSRTGGRDEQFF.

This clone appeared a single time. This sample includes further DNA sequences coding for the same CDR3. Here the CDR3 DNA reads TGCGCCAGCAGCTTTCGCCAGGTCACAGATACGCAGTATTTT. This sequence encodes CASSFRQVTDTQYF. The J gene is TRBJ2-3, the V gene TRBV5-1; D is unresolved. From germline, CDR1 is SGHRS and CDR2 YFSETQ. V was shortened by 2 bases and J by 2 bases, with 9 bases between the two germline ends. The CDR3 spans 14 residues.

The chain uses TRBV2 and TRBJ2-7; 12 bases map to TRBD2. CDR3 length equals 15 residues. V was pared by 6 bases and J by 2 bases, with 5 bases of the junction left unmatched. From germline, CDR1 is SNHLY and CDR2 FYNNEI. The CDR3 sequence is CASRPSSGRAYEQYF. In DNA form, the CDR3 reads TGTGCCAGCAGACCCTCTAGCGGGAGGGCCTACGAGCAGTACTTC.

CDR3 residues: CASSQVSGELFF. The CDR3 DNA is TGCGCCAGCAGCCAGGTGTCCGGGGAGCTGTTTTTT. The chain joins TRBV4-3 to TRBJ2-2; no reliable D call. Germline CDR1 is LGHNA and CDR2 is YSLEER. The CDR3 consists of 12 residues. Deletions cut 3 bases from V and 6 bases from J, with 5 bases between.

This chain joins TRBV7-9 and TRBJ2-5, with D unclear. V lost 0 bases and J 12 bases, leaving 14 bases between the germline ends. Looked up from germline, CDR1 is SEHNR and CDR2 is FQNEAQ (reference sequence). CDR3 length: 13 amino acids. CDR3 DNA: TGTGCCAGCAGCTTAGCCTCGGCGGTAGAAAAGTACTTC. This encodes CASSLASAVEKYF.

The chain is built from TRBV4-3 and TRBJ1-4, with a weak D call TRBD1 (6 bases). The CDR3 has 16 residues. The V end lost 0 bases, the J end lost 6 bases, and 14 bases lay between the germline ends. Per germline, CDR1 LGHNA and CDR2 YSLEER. As DNA, the CDR3 is TGCGCCAGCAGCCAAGAGTCGGCAGGGGCTGATGAAAAACTGTTTTTT. This gives the protein CASSQESAGADEKLFF.